The 11 T cell receptor beta chains presented below share a single source sample, sequenced in a study of blood T cell repertoires in COVID-19. Profiled with immunoSEQ multiplex PCR; TCRdb holds only in-frame clones, not every one. Of 250,000 to 300,000 clones detected, roughly nine tenths appear once; the ten largest clones hold less than 2%. Sample: PBMCs or T cells enriched from blood (not recorded which). These receptors were collected from a middle-aged woman who had recovered from COVID-19.

The chain has TRBV9 and TRBJ1-1; D may be TRBD1 (5 bases). The CDR3 totals 14 residues. V was pared by 0 bases and J by 4 bases, with 10 bases between. Germline lookup yields CDR1 SGDLS and CDR2 YYNGEE. CDR3 in amino acids: CASSVDGGGTEAFF. The CDR3 DNA follows: TGTGCCAGCAGCGTAGATGGGGGAGGCACTGAAGCTTTCTTT.

This chain links TRBV18 with TRBJ1-1; D may be TRBD1 (5 bases). Germline V gene sequence: CDR1 KGHSH, CDR2 LQKENI. The V gene lost 6 bases and the J gene lost 1 base, with 12 bases spanning the gap. The CDR3 sequence is 14 residues long. CDR3 nucleotide sequence: TGTGCCAGCTCTCCCCAGGGCGCGAACACTGAAGCTTTCTTT. Amino acids: CASSPQGANTEAFF.

As to this clone: An end of the junction differs from the germline gene, which may be a read error. The chain has TRBV7-3 and TRBJ2-7; 11 bases are a match to TRBD2. Looked up from germline, CDR1 is SGHTA and CDR2 is FQGTGA. The CDR3 contains 15 residues. The CDR3, as DNA: TGTGCCAGCAGCATAACTAGCGGGAGTATATACGAGCAGTACTTC. This gives the protein CASSITSGSIYEQYF.

This clone has only one observation. The rearrangement uses TRBV5-5 and TRBJ2-4, with D unresolved. V was trimmed by 0 bases and J by 0 bases, leaving 4 bases between them. The germline V gene has CDR1 SGHKS and CDR2 YYEKEE (reference sequence). This CDR3 comprises 14 residues. In DNA form, the CDR3 reads TGTGCCAGCAGCTTGGCGTCAGCCAAAAACATTCAGTACTTC. Its protein product is CASSLASAKNIQYF.

This chain connects TRBV7-2 to TRBJ2-2, with 8 bases fitting TRBD2. The CDR3 loop spans 18 amino acids. V gave up 5 bases and J gave up 1 base; unmatched junction bases: 12. CDR1 and CDR2 from the germline V gene are SGHTA and FQGNSA. CDR3 sequence: CASSPGGRGHLNTGELFF. As DNA, the CDR3 is TGTGCCAGCAGCCCGGGAGGGAGGGGCCACTTGAACACCGGGGAGCTGTTTTTT. The variable domain in full, completed from reference TRBV7-2 and TRBJ2-2, reads GAGVSQSPSNKVTEKGKDVELRCDPISGHTALYWYRQSLGQGLEFLIYFQGNSAPDKSGLPSDRFSAERTGGSVSTLTIQRTQQEDSAVYLCASSPGGRGHLNTGELFFGEGSRLTVL.

The V gene is TRBV15, the J gene TRBJ1-5; no clear D. V was pared by 3 bases and J by 3 bases, with 15 bases between. The germline V gene encodes CDR1 LNHNV and CDR2 YYDKDF (reference sequence). This CDR3 contains 16 residues. The CDR3 nucleotides read TGTGCCACCAGCAGCCCCGGGAGCCCTTCCAATCAGCCCCAGCATTTT. Translation gives CATSSPGSPSNQPQHF. Using reference TRBV15 and TRBJ1-5 for the parts outside the CDR3, the full variable domain is DAMVIQNPRYQVTQFGKPVTLSCSQTLNHNVMYWYQQKSSQAPKLLFHYYDKDFNNEADTPDNFQSRRPNTSFCFLDIRSPGLGDTAMYLCATSSPGSPSNQPQHFGDGTRLSIL.

The chain combines TRBV9 with TRBJ2-7, with 10 bases aligning to TRBD2. The CDR3 covers 13 residues. V dropped 0 bases and J dropped 6; count of bases not matched to a gene: 0. Germline V gene sequence: CDR1 SGDLS, CDR2 YYNGEE. The CDR3 protein is CASSVASGSEQYF. In DNA form, the CDR3 reads TGTGCCAGCAGCGTAGCTAGCGGGAGCGAGCAGTACTTC.

The rearrangement links TRBV12-2 to TRBJ1-1. TRBV12-2 is labeled a pseudogene. The CDR3 spans 14 residues. The CDR3 DNA is TGTGCAAGTCGCTTAGATCGGGGGGAAAGTGAAGCTTTCTTT. Translated: CASRLDRGESEAFF.

J is TRBJ1-5 and V is TRBV15; D call uncertain. The CDR3 extends over 12 amino acids. V was cut by 0 bases and J by 10 bases, with 7 bases left in between. From germline, CDR1 is LNHNV and CDR2 YYDKDF (reference sequence). The DNA for the CDR3 is TGTGCCACCAGCAGAGATTTCCTACCCCAGCATTTT. Protein sequence: CATSRDFLPQHF.

The CDR3 sequence: CATRQGEDEKLFF. DNA of the CDR3: TGTGCCACCAGACAGGGCGAGGATGAAAAACTGTTTTTT. The rearrangement uses TRBV10-3 and TRBJ1-4; TRBD1 agrees at 7 bases. The CDR3 extends over 13 amino acids. Germline V CDR1 and CDR2: ENHRY, SYGVKD. V shed 10 bases and J 6 bases; nucleotides not matched to a gene: 8.

V and J are TRBV11-2 and TRBJ1-1; no firm D call. The CDR3 is 15 amino acids. V lost 0 bases to trimming and J lost 8 bases, with 16 bases between them. Germline CDR1 reads SGHAT; CDR2 reads FQNNGV. The CDR3 sequence is CASSLDRQFGAEAFF. CDR3 coding DNA: TGTGCCAGCAGCTTAGATCGACAATTCGGTGCCGAAGCTTTCTTT. Complete variable domain (other parts from reference TRBV11-2 and TRBJ1-1): EAGVAQSPRYKIIEKRQSVAFWCNPISGHATLYWYQQILGQGPKLLIQFQNNGVVDDSQLPKDRFSAERLKGVDSTLKIQPAKLEDSAVYLCASSLDRQFGAEAFFGQGTRLTVV.